The clone carrying this T cell receptor (beta chain) was counted only a few times. Its cognate antigen is unknown. The CDR3 goes on 3 residues after the read ends, and that part is filled in from the germline J gene. Blood came from CVID subjects not ill and not taking immunomodulatory or immunosuppressive medication. The V segment lost 6 bases and the J segment 5 bases; nucleotides outside the gene matches: 9. Germline CDR1 reads LNHDA; CDR2 reads SQIVND (reference sequence). The CDR3 runs 15 residues. Clones were read by immunoSEQ multiplex PCR, and TCRdb kept only the in-frame ones, dropping some. Recorded here are 15,000 to 20,000 clones, none singletons. The data derive from a study of T cell clonality in common variable immunodeficiency. The study, taken as a whole, reports: Reportedly, TCR beta sequences from common variable immunodeficiency showed fewer deletions and N-nucleotide insertions. CVID patient heterogeneity limited repertoire-clinical complication correlations.

The sequenced material came from peripheral blood mononuclear cells. This chain uses TRBV19 with TRBJ2-7, with 11 positions matching TRBD2. The TCR sequence derives from a human donor with common variable immunodeficiency. CDR3 bases read: TGTGCCAGTAGGGCACTAGCGGGAGTTGGAAACGAG. This translates into CASRALAGVGNE. From start to end, the CDR3 is CASRALAGVGNEQYF.